Listed here is a single TCR beta chain. Its antigen is undetermined. This sample was taken from a study of TIL therapy for anti-PD-1-resistant metastatic lung cancer. Looking at the study overall: Patients then received nivolumab; progressors got lymphodepletion, TIL and IL-2. A handful of tumors were EGFR-mutant and two were ALK-rearranged.

Study conclusions and caveats: This highly selected cohort may not generalize to typical lung cancer patients.

The libraries were made with immunoSEQ v3. Produced via immunoSEQ multiplex PCR; TCRdb's table is partial and in-frame only. Here the sample spans under 70,000 clones, over 75% being singletons. The time point denotes: pre-treatment sample, taken before nivolumab and TIL therapy. Trimming stripped 6 bases from V and 0 bases from J, with 15 bases between. There are 15 residues in the CDR3. Looked up from germline, CDR1 is SGDLS and CDR2 is YYNGEE. V gene TRBV9 combines with J gene TRBJ1-2; D unclear. The receptor comes from a person aged 25 to 80 with non-small cell lung cancer. The source was blood, collected at baseline. DNA for the CDR3: TGTGCCAGCAATCTCCAACACGGTGCTAACTATGGCTACACCTTC. It specifies CASNLQHGANYGYTF.